The 19 T cell receptor beta chains below come from one sample, sequenced in a study of CD8 T cells in ankylosing spondylitis. General study points: It appeared that ankylosing spondylitis blood was characterized by a TCR beta motif of fewer than ten highly homologous variants.

One entry per CDR3 protein, called by TCRdb with MiXCR from the 5' RACE reads. The sample gives 750,000 to 850,000 distinct CDR3 sequences, 12% of which show up once; under 0.6% is in the top ten. Their antigens remain unidentified. Specimen: blood, either unsorted or a sorted T cell fraction (not recorded which). The origin of the receptors is a male donor with ankylosing spondylitis.

The table lists this clonotype with a few counts. The gene calls are TRBV18 and TRBJ2-7; D remains unclear. CDR3 size: 14 residues. Germline V gene data show CDR1 as KGHSH and CDR2 as LQKENI. V lost 3 bases to trimming and J lost 7 bases, with 16 bases between them. The CDR3 sequence: CASSPGPSPLEQYF. The CDR3 nucleotides read TGTGCCAGCTCACCCGGTCCCTCCCCACTGGAGCAGTACTTC.

This clonotype was counted a few times. This chain links TRBV6-2 or TRBV6-3 with TRBJ1-1; TRBD1 aligns across 9 bases. V lost 6 bases to trimming and J lost 5 bases; unmatched junction nucleotides: 10. Germline lookup yields CDR1 MNHEY and CDR2 SVGEGT. The CDR3 runs to 15 residues. CDR3 coding DNA: TGTGCCAGCAGGCCACCGGGACAGGGATTTACTGAAGCTTTCTTT. Protein sequence: CASRPPGQGFTEAFF.

This clonotype was counted a single time. CDR3 coding DNA: TGTGCCAGCATGCTATACGGGGGGACCAACGTCCTGACTTTC. Amino acids: CASMLYGGTNVLTF. The chain employs TRBV7-2 and TRBJ2-6, with 7 bases lining up with TRBD2. J lost 8 bases, V lost 7 bases, and 8 bases had no gene match. The CDR3 is 14 amino acids. The V gene's germline CDR1 is SGHTA and CDR2 FQGNSA.

This clonotype has just a few counts. The chain carries TRBV5-4 and TRBJ2-7; either TRBD1 or TRBD2 may supply D (5 bases each). The germline V gene encodes CDR1 SGHNT and CDR2 YYREEE (reference sequence). This CDR3 has 13 amino acids. The V and J ends lost 0 bases and 6 bases respectively, with 10 bases between them. The CDR3 DNA is TGTGCCAGCAGCTTGGTCGGGGCATTCGAGCAGTACTTC. Translated: CASSLVGAFEQYF.

This clonotype was counted a few times. The chain carries TRBV27 and TRBJ1-2; 7 bases agree with TRBD1. The CDR3 sequence is 18 residues long. Germline V gives CDR1 MNHEY, CDR2 SMNVEV (reference sequence). J lost 5 bases, V lost 5 bases, and 20 bases had no gene match. CDR3 coding DNA: TGTGCCAGCAGTACAAGCCGGGACAGCTCAAAGGCCATATATGGCTACACCTTC. Translation gives CASSTSRDSSKAIYGYTF.

The gene calls are TRBV5-1 and TRBJ2-3; D is possibly TRBD1 or TRBD2 (6 bases each). Germline V gene data show CDR1 as SGHRS and CDR2 as YFSETQ. V gave up 4 bases and J gave up 4 bases, with 19 bases separating them. There are 16 residues in the CDR3. CDR3 region: CASSLLRGGGADTQYF. CDR3 nucleotides: TGCGCCAGCAGCCTCCTGCGTGGGGGCGGGGCAGATACGCAGTATTTT.

This clonotype was counted between two and nine times. The chain joins TRBV20-1 to TRBJ2-7; D possibly corresponds to TRBD2 (5 bases). There are 14 residues in the CDR3. CDR1 is DFQATT, CDR2 SNEGSKA, per germline (reference sequence). Trimming stripped 5 bases from V and 9 bases from J, with 23 bases between. CDR3 nucleotide sequence: TGCAGTGCTTCAACTAGAATTACGGGCAACGTGCAGTACTTC. Its translation: CSASTRITGNVQYF.

This chain links TRBV10-3 with TRBJ2-1, with 7 positions matching TRBD2. Trimming took 0 bases from V and 10 from J; bases not matched to a gene: 9. This CDR3 comprises 15 residues. Germline V CDR1 and CDR2: ENHRY, SYGVKD. CDR3 in amino acids: CAISESASGKREQFF. The CDR3 DNA sequence: TGTGCCATCAGTGAGTCGGCTAGCGGCAAAAGGGAGCAGTTCTTC.

This clonotype appeared a few times. J is TRBJ1-2 and V is TRBV18; D is unclear. Trimming shortened V by 5 bases and J by 0 bases, and 7 bases separated the two germline ends. Germline-derived CDR1 and CDR2 are KGHSH and LQKENI. CDR3 length equals 13 residues. The CDR3 spells CASSTSSNYGYTF. CDR3 DNA sequence: TGTGCCAGCTCAACCAGCTCTAACTATGGCTACACCTTC.

The chain uses TRBV5-1 and TRBJ2-1, with 10 positions matching TRBD2. This CDR3 has 16 amino acids. V lost 1 base and J lost 6; bases outside the gene matches: 7. CDR1 and CDR2 (germline): SGHRS, YFSETQ. The CDR3: CASSLTPGLALNEQFF. The DNA for the CDR3 is TGCGCCAGCAGCTTGACACCGGGACTAGCGCTCAATGAGCAGTTCTTC.

The chain joins TRBV12-3 or TRBV12-4 to TRBJ2-2; D possibly corresponds to TRBD2 (6 bases). Trimming left V 3 bases short and J 5 bases short, with 10 bases between. The CDR3 spans 14 residues. The CDR3 DNA reads as TGTGCCAGCAGTTTGATGGGGGGAACCGGGGAGCTGTTTTTT. Translating it yields CASSLMGGTGELFF.

This clonotype was found a few times. This rearrangement joins TRBV6-1 to TRBJ2-7; the D gene could be TRBD1 or TRBD2 (6 bases each). CDR3 length: 15 amino acids. V was clipped by 4 bases and J by 0 bases, with 13 bases between them. The germline V gene encodes CDR1 MNHNS and CDR2 SASEGT. The CDR3 is CASSAAGHNSYEQYF. CDR3 nucleotide sequence: TGTGCCAGCAGTGCCGCGGGACATAACTCCTACGAGCAGTACTTC.

This clonotype turned up a few times. The chain combines TRBV6-5 with TRBJ1-2; TRBD1 might be the D (5 bases). The germline CDR1 and CDR2 sequences are MNHEY and SVGAGI. The CDR3 length is 14 residues. V was clipped by 2 bases and J by 3 bases, with 10 bases between them. CDR3 in amino acids: CASSYAGGDYGYTF. The DNA for the CDR3 is TGTGCCAGCAGTTACGCAGGAGGGGACTATGGCTACACCTTC.

CDR3 sequence: CASSPGTRYNEQFF. CDR3 bases: TGTGCCAGCAGTCCCGGGACTAGATACAATGAGCAGTTCTTC. The genes are TRBV6-1 and TRBJ2-1, with TRBD2 matching 8 bases. V gave up 5 bases and J gave up 4 bases; unmatched junction bases: 4. The CDR3 has 14 residues. Germline V lookup: CDR1 MNHNS, CDR2 SASEGT.

The genes are TRBV4-3 and TRBJ1-1; unclear D gene. Germline V CDR1 and CDR2: LGHNA, YSLEER. The V and J ends lost 2 bases and 3 bases respectively, with 10 bases between them. This CDR3 region has 14 residues. The CDR3: CASSQPGPDTEAFF. Written as DNA, the CDR3 is TGCGCCAGCAGCCAACCGGGCCCCGACACTGAAGCTTTCTTT.

This clonotype was seen a handful of times. The chain couples TRBV20-1 to TRBJ2-3; D remains unclear. V lost 6 bases and J 0 bases, leaving 10 bases between the germline ends. Germline V gives CDR1 DFQATT, CDR2 SNEGSKA (reference sequence). CDR3 length: 13 residues. CDR3 residues: CSAPTESTDTQYF. The CDR3 region has the DNA TGCAGTGCCCCGACGGAGAGCACAGATACGCAGTATTTT.

The chain combines TRBV20-1 with TRBJ2-5; D tentatively fits TRBD1 or TRBD2 (5 bases each). Germline CDR1 and CDR2: DFQATT and SNEGSKA (reference sequence). V lost 1 base to trimming and J lost 5 bases, with 17 bases between them. The CDR3 has 15 residues. CDR3 in amino acids: CSARGDRRFWETQYF. Here the CDR3 DNA reads TGCAGTGCTAGAGGGGACCGCAGGTTCTGGGAGACCCAGTACTTC.

This clonotype was counted between two and nine times. V usage is TRBV20-1 and J usage is TRBJ1-6, with 7 bases fitting TRBD1. V lost 3 bases and J lost 2; bases outside the gene matches: 7. Germline V gene lookup returns CDR1 DFQATT and CDR2 SNEGSKA (reference sequence). This CDR3 contains 16 residues. CDR3 residues: CSARVDRAPYNSPLHF. CDR3 coding DNA: TGCAGTGCTAGGGTAGACAGGGCACCCTATAATTCACCCCTCCACTTT.

The CDR3 loop is CASSLEGGQTTNEKLFF. The CDR3 bases are TGTGCCAGCAGCTTAGAGGGGGGACAGACAACTAATGAAAAACTGTTTTTT. This chain uses TRBV7-9 with TRBJ1-4, with 7 bases lining up with TRBD1. Trimming took 1 base from V and 0 from J; bases not matched to a gene: 5. The CDR3 loop spans 17 amino acids. Germline CDR1 SEHNR, CDR2 FQNEAQ (reference sequence).